This TCR beta chain came from a study of patients and donors after allogeneic stem cell transplantation. Using its own MiXCR run on the RT-PCR reads, TCRdb lists one record per CDR3 protein. The sample carries roughly 880,000 distinct CDR3 sequences, around 17% recorded once. This CDR3 region has 13 residues. Trimming shortened V by 6 bases and J by 4 bases, and 10 bases separated the two germline ends. This clonotype has a handful of counts. Source material: blood, either unsorted or a sorted T cell fraction (not recorded which). The chain has TRBV12-3 or TRBV12-4 and TRBJ2-1; D may be TRBD1 or TRBD2 (5 bases each). The sequence came from a human donor who was either an allogeneic HSCT recipient or a stem cell or donor lymphocyte infusion donor (not recorded which). It is not recorded whose cells these are; they may come from a transplant donor. Here the CDR3 reads CASRGRDYNEQFF. As DNA, the CDR3 is TGTGCCAGCAGGGGACGGGATTACAATGAGCAGTTCTTC.